This TCR beta chain was retrieved from a study of T cells in Graves' hyperthyroidism and ophthalmopathy. V was pared by 4 bases and J by 8 bases, with 12 bases between. This CDR3 has 14 residues. Per the germline V gene, CDR1 is SGHTA and CDR2 is FQGTGA. RNA transcripts yielded amplified TCR beta CDR3 regions. The primer set for the first-round RT-PCR of the TCR CDR3 was HTBI. TCRdb re-analysed the multiplex PCR reads in MiXCR, keeping a single row per CDR3 protein. The top ten clones hold over 15% of a sample with roughly 570,000 distinct CDR3 sequences, around 46% of them seen once. The V and J genes are TRBV7-3 and TRBJ1-6; perhaps TRBD1 as D (6 bases). The sample was peripheral blood or thyroid tissue (not recorded which). The TCR sequence derives from an adult woman with Graves' disease, either hyperthyroidism or ophthalmopathy (not recorded which). CDR3 sequence reads: CASSSTGRYSPLHF. In DNA form, the CDR3 reads TGTGCCAGCAGCTCAACAGGGAGGTATTCACCCCTCCACTTT.